This is a list of T cell receptor beta chains from one sample in a study of T cell changes during pregnancy in multiple sclerosis. Repertoires were generated with immunoSEQ multiplex PCR, while TCRdb's copy carries only in-frame clones and drops some. Of some 81,000 clones listed, 89% are singletons. This specimen consisted of peripheral blood, obtained before pregnancy. The origin of the receptors is a female donor with multiple sclerosis, enrolled in a pregnancy study. Each CDR3 is given with its conserved first and last residue. D genes are given only for firm matches. Clone sizes are given selectively: once, few, many, or a class where the clone is expanded.

abundance: -
v_gene: TRBV4-1
len: 15
d_gene: -
j_gene: TRBJ1-1
CDR3aa: CASSHSGYFNTEAFF
CDR3nt: TGCGCCAGCAGCCACTCAGGGTACTTCAACACTGAAGCTTTCTTT

abundance: -
v_gene: TRBV7-2
len: 14
d_gene: TRBD1
j_gene: TRBJ2-1
CDR3aa: CASSYDRANNEQFF
CDR3nt: TGTGCCAGCAGCTACGACAGGGCGAACAATGAGCAGTTCTTC

abundance: -
v_gene: TRBV6-6
len: 13
d_gene: -
j_gene: TRBJ2-7
CDR3aa: CASSFREPYEQYF
CDR3nt: TGTGCCAGCAGTTTCAGGGAACCCTACGAGCAGTACTTC

abundance: -
v_gene: TRBV11-2
len: 16
d_gene: -
j_gene: TRBJ1-6
CDR3aa: CASSRLQAETGAPLHF
CDR3nt: TGTGCCAGCAGCCGACTTCAGGCCGAGACAGGAGCACCCCTCCACTTT

abundance: few
v_gene: TRBV20-1
len: 11
d_gene: -
j_gene: TRBJ1-2
CDR3aa: CSPSVNYGYTF
CDR3nt: TGCAGTCCCAGCGTTAACTATGGCTACACCTTC

abundance: -
v_gene: TRBV5-1
len: 14
d_gene: -
j_gene: TRBJ2-5
CDR3aa: CASSPRTEQETQYF
CDR3nt: TGCGCCAGCAGCCCGAGGACAGAGCAAGAGACCCAGTACTTC

abundance: -
v_gene: TRBV6-4
len: 14
d_gene: -
j_gene: TRBJ2-3
CDR3aa: CASRTTSSTDTQYF
CDR3nt: TGTGCCAGCAGGACGACTAGTAGCACAGATACGCAGTATTTT

abundance: -
v_gene: TRBV13
len: 14
d_gene: TRBD1
j_gene: TRBJ2-7
CDR3aa: CASSAPGTAYEQYF
CDR3nt: TGTGCCAGCAGCGCCCCCGGGACAGCTTACGAGCAGTACTTC

abundance: -
v_gene: TRBV5-1
len: 14
d_gene: -
j_gene: TRBJ2-1
CDR3aa: CASSLGQGNNEQFF
CDR3nt: TGCGCCAGCAGCTTGGGGCAGGGCAACAATGAGCAGTTCTTC

abundance: once
v_gene: TRBV7-2
len: 14
d_gene: -
j_gene: TRBJ2-7
CDR3aa: CASSHQWGDSWTYF
CDR3nt: TGTGCCAGCAGCCATCAGTGGGGCGACTCTTGGACGTACTTC

abundance: -
v_gene: TRBV7-2
len: 14
d_gene: -
j_gene: TRBJ2-1
CDR3aa: CASSFERSGREQFF
CDR3nt: TGTGCCAGCAGCTTTGAACGAAGCGGGCGAGAGCAGTTCTTC

abundance: -
v_gene: TRBV5-5
len: 14
d_gene: -
j_gene: TRBJ2-6
CDR3aa: CASSLGGEINVLTF
CDR3nt: TGTGCCAGCAGCTTAGGGGGAGAGATCAACGTCCTGACTTTC

abundance: -
v_gene: TRBV18
len: 14
d_gene: -
j_gene: TRBJ2-3
CDR3aa: CASSTAPTVDTQYF
CDR3nt: TGTGCCAGCTCAACAGCTCCTACAGTAGATACGCAGTATTTT

abundance: -
v_gene: TRBV5-1
len: 17
d_gene: TRBD1
j_gene: TRBJ1-4
CDR3aa: CASSDQGQGVANEKLFF
CDR3nt: TGCGCCAGCAGCGACCAGGGACAGGGGGTCGCTAATGAAAAACTGTTTTTT

abundance: -
v_gene: TRBV4-1
len: 16
d_gene: TRBD1
j_gene: TRBJ1-3
CDR3aa: CASSHRTGSSGNTIYF
CDR3nt: TGCGCCAGCAGCCACAGGACAGGGTCCTCTGGAAACACCATATATTTT

abundance: once
v_gene: TRBV4-3
len: 13
d_gene: -
j_gene: TRBJ1-6
CDR3aa: CASSLQGHSPLHF
CDR3nt: TGCGCCAGCAGCCTGCAGGGGCATTCACCCCTCCACTTT

abundance: -
v_gene: TRBV5-1
len: 17
d_gene: TRBD1
j_gene: TRBJ2-2
CDR3aa: CASSPGTGATNTGELFF
CDR3nt: TGCGCCAGCAGCCCCGGGACAGGGGCCACGAACACCGGGGAGCTGTTTTTT

abundance: -
v_gene: TRBV27
len: 17
d_gene: -
j_gene: TRBJ1-6
CDR3aa: CASSRWGGSSYNSPLHF
CDR3nt: TGTGCCAGCAGCCGCTGGGGCGGGAGCTCCTATAATTCACCCCTCCACTTT

abundance: -
v_gene: TRBV5-1
len: 15
d_gene: TRBD2
j_gene: TRBJ2-5
CDR3aa: CASSLGLAGEETQYF
CDR3nt: TGCGCCAGCAGCTTGGGGCTAGCGGGGGAAGAGACCCAGTACTTC

abundance: -
v_gene: TRBV10-3
len: 15
d_gene: -
j_gene: TRBJ2-2
CDR3aa: CAISALGLSGGELFF
CDR3nt: TGTGCCATCAGTGCGCTTGGACTCTCCGGCGGGGAGCTGTTTTTT

abundance: -
v_gene: TRBV6-1
len: 15
d_gene: -
j_gene: TRBJ1-5
CDR3aa: CASSEDTGSNQPQHF
CDR3nt: TGTGCCAGCAGTGAAGATACAGGCAGCAATCAGCCCCAGCATTTT

abundance: -
v_gene: TRBV2
len: 14
d_gene: -
j_gene: TRBJ2-1
CDR3aa: CASSEVSGVNEQFF
CDR3nt: TGTGCCAGCAGTGAAGTATCGGGGGTCAATGAGCAGTTCTTC

abundance: -
v_gene: TRBV4-3
len: 17
d_gene: TRBD2
j_gene: TRBJ2-1
CDR3aa: CASSQEAGGLTYNEQFF
CDR3nt: TGCGCCAGCAGCCAGGAAGCGGGGGGCCTAACCTACAATGAGCAGTTCTTC

abundance: -
v_gene: TRBV5-5
len: 15
d_gene: -
j_gene: TRBJ1-1
CDR3aa: CASSLTGGLVTEAFF
CDR3nt: TGTGCCAGCAGCTTGACGGGGGGGCTGGTCACTGAAGCTTTCTTT

abundance: -
v_gene: TRBV5-1
len: 14
d_gene: -
j_gene: TRBJ1-1
CDR3aa: CASSLGVSGTEAFF
CDR3nt: TGCGCCAGCAGCTTGGGGGTAAGCGGCACTGAAGCTTTCTTT

abundance: -
v_gene: TRBV12-5
len: 17
d_gene: -
j_gene: TRBJ1-5
CDR3aa: CASGFDRSTGFNQPQHF
CDR3nt: TGTGCTAGTGGTTTTGATAGAAGTACAGGGTTCAATCAGCCCCAGCATTTT

abundance: once
v_gene: TRBV6-4
len: 15
d_gene: -
j_gene: TRBJ2-7
CDR3aa: CASSDWGRSSYEQYF
CDR3nt: TGTGCCAGCAGTGATTGGGGCCGGAGCTCCTACGAGCAGTACTTC

abundance: few
v_gene: TRBV6-4
len: 15
d_gene: TRBD2
j_gene: TRBJ2-3
CDR3aa: CASSDSSGGTDTQYF
CDR3nt: TGTGCCAGCAGTGACTCGAGCGGGGGGACAGATACGCAGTATTTT

abundance: -
v_gene: TRBV5-4
len: 15
d_gene: -
j_gene: TRBJ2-1
CDR3aa: CASSRTLTEYNEQFF
CDR3nt: TGTGCCAGCAGCCGGACATTGACCGAATACAATGAGCAGTTCTTC

abundance: -
v_gene: TRBV18
len: 17
d_gene: -
j_gene: TRBJ1-4
CDR3aa: CASSPLPPQGSNEKLFF
CDR3nt: TGTGCCAGCTCACCTTTGCCTCCCCAGGGGTCTAATGAAAAACTGTTTTTT

abundance: -
v_gene: TRBV7-2
len: 14
d_gene: -
j_gene: TRBJ2-7
CDR3aa: CASSFTALADEQYF
CDR3nt: TGTGCCAGCAGCTTTACCGCGCTTGCGGACGAGCAGTACTTC

abundance: -
v_gene: TRBV27
len: 16
d_gene: -
j_gene: TRBJ1-6
CDR3aa: CASSSRPTGYNSPLHF
CDR3nt: TGTGCCAGCAGTTCAAGACCGACTGGGTATAATTCACCCCTCCACTTT

abundance: -
v_gene: TRBV18
len: 15
d_gene: TRBD1
j_gene: TRBJ1-6
CDR3aa: CASSSLTGDDSPLHF
CDR3nt: TGTGCCAGCTCATCCCTGACAGGGGACGATTCACCCCTCCACTTT

abundance: -
v_gene: TRBV2
len: 15
d_gene: -
j_gene: TRBJ1-5
CDR3aa: CASSGGEYSNQPQHF
CDR3nt: TGTGCCAGCAGTGGGGGGGAGTATAGCAATCAGCCCCAGCATTTT

abundance: -
v_gene: TRBV6-1
len: 12
d_gene: -
j_gene: TRBJ1-1
CDR3aa: CASSEVDSEAFF
CDR3nt: TGTGCCAGCAGTGAAGTCGACAGTGAAGCTTTCTTT

abundance: -
v_gene: TRBV6-1
len: 14
d_gene: -
j_gene: TRBJ2-5
CDR3aa: CASGVTGEEWAQYF
CDR3nt: TGTGCCAGCGGAGTTACAGGGGAGGAATGGGCCCAGTACTTC

abundance: -
v_gene: TRBV30
len: 15
d_gene: -
j_gene: TRBJ1-6
CDR3aa: CAWGPADSYNSPLHF
CDR3nt: TGTGCCTGGGGACCAGCGGACTCCTATAATTCACCCCTCCACTTT

abundance: -
v_gene: TRBV4-1
len: 16
d_gene: TRBD1
j_gene: TRBJ2-3
CDR3aa: CASSQDTGGIGDTQYF
CDR3nt: TGCGCCAGCAGCCAAGACACAGGGGGAATTGGGGATACGCAGTATTTT

abundance: -
v_gene: TRBV18
len: 15
d_gene: -
j_gene: TRBJ1-4
CDR3aa: CASSPNQGTNEKLFF
CDR3nt: TGTGCCAGCTCACCGAACCAGGGAACTAATGAAAAACTGTTTTTT

abundance: few
v_gene: TRBV19
len: 17
d_gene: -
j_gene: TRBJ1-4
CDR3aa: CASSPRSGRASNEKLFF
CDR3nt: TGTGCCAGTAGTCCTAGGTCGGGCAGGGCGTCAAATGAAAAACTGTTTTTT

abundance: -
v_gene: TRBV30
len: 14
d_gene: -
j_gene: TRBJ1-1
CDR3aa: CAWSDEQLNTEAFF
CDR3nt: TGTGCCTGGAGTGACGAACAACTGAACACTGAAGCTTTCTTT

abundance: once
v_gene: TRBV7-2
len: 16
d_gene: TRBD2
j_gene: TRBJ2-7
CDR3aa: CASSLQLAGVSYEQYF
CDR3nt: TGTGCCAGCAGCCTACAGCTAGCGGGGGTCTCCTACGAGCAGTACTTC

abundance: -
v_gene: TRBV6-6
len: 15
d_gene: TRBD1
j_gene: TRBJ1-2
CDR3aa: CASSYPGQKNYGYTF
CDR3nt: TGTGCCAGCAGTTACCCGGGACAGAAAAACTATGGCTACACCTTC

abundance: -
v_gene: TRBV29-1
len: 13
d_gene: -
j_gene: TRBJ2-5
CDR3aa: CSALGAGVETQYF
CDR3nt: TGCAGCGCCCTGGGGGCGGGGGTAGAGACCCAGTACTTC

abundance: -
v_gene: TRBV7-9
len: 15
d_gene: -
j_gene: TRBJ1-2
CDR3aa: CASSSRGGTDYGYTF
CDR3nt: TGTGCCAGCAGCTCCCGCGGCGGTACCGACTATGGCTACACCTTC

abundance: -
v_gene: TRBV18
len: 15
d_gene: -
j_gene: TRBJ1-6
CDR3aa: CASSPVGIGGSPLHF
CDR3nt: TGTGCCAGCTCACCGGTCGGGATCGGGGGTTCACCCCTCCACTTT

abundance: -
v_gene: TRBV19
len: 13
d_gene: TRBD1
j_gene: TRBJ1-1
CDR3aa: CASSFDRATEAFF
CDR3nt: TGTGCCAGTTCATTCGACAGGGCCACTGAAGCTTTCTTT

abundance: -
v_gene: TRBV19
len: 15
d_gene: TRBD1
j_gene: TRBJ1-5
CDR3aa: CASRLQGAGNQPQHF
CDR3nt: TGTGCCAGTAGATTACAGGGGGCTGGCAATCAGCCCCAGCATTTT

abundance: many
v_gene: TRBV6-1
len: 16
d_gene: TRBD2
j_gene: TRBJ2-3
CDR3aa: CASSEDSGGGADTQYF
CDR3nt: TGTGCCAGCAGTGAAGACAGCGGGGGGGGAGCAGATACGCAGTATTTT

abundance: -
v_gene: TRBV19
len: 13
d_gene: TRBD1
j_gene: TRBJ1-2
CDR3aa: CASLRGQTYGYTF
CDR3nt: TGTGCCAGCCTAAGGGGACAGACCTATGGCTACACCTTC

abundance: -
v_gene: TRBV27
len: 14
d_gene: -
j_gene: TRBJ1-2
CDR3aa: CASSLSGDGYGYTF
CDR3nt: TGTGCCAGCAGTTTATCAGGGGATGGCTATGGCTACACCTTC